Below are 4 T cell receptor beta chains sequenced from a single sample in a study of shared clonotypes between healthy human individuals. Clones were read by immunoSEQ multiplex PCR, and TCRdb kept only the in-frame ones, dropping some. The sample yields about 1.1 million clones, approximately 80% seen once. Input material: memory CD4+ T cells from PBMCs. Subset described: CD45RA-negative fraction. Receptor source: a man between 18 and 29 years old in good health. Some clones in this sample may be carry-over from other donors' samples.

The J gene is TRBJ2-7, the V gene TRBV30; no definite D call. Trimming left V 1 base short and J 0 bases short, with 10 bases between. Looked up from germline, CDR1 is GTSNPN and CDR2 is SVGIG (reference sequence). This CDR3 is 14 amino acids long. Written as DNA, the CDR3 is TGTGCCTGGAGTGGGGTGTCTACCTCCTACGAGCAGTACTTC. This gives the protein CAWSGVSTSYEQYF.

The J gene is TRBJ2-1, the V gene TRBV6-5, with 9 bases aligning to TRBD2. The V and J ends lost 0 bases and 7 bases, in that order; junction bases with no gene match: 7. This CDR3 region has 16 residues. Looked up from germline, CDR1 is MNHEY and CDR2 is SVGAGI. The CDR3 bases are TGTGCCAGCAGTTACTCGGGCGGGAGGGTGGATAATGAGCAGTTCTTC. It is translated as CASSYSGGRVDNEQFF.

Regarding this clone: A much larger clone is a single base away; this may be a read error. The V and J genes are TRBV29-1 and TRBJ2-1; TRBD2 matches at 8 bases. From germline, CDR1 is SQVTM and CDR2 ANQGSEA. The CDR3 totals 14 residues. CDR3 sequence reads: CSAEKRETYNEQFF. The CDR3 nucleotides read TGCAGCGCTGAAAAGCGGGAGACCTACAATGAGCAGTTCTTC.

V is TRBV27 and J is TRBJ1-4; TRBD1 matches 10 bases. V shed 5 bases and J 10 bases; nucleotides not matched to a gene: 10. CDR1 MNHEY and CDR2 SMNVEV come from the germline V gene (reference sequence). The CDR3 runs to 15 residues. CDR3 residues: CASSQTGTGVRKLFF. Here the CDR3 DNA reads TGTGCCAGCAGTCAAACCGGGACAGGGGTACGAAAACTGTTTTTT.